This is a list of T cell receptor beta chains from one sample in a study of T cells in localized non-small cell lung cancer. The protocol was immunoSEQ multiplex PCR, while the TCRdb copy is restricted to in-frame clones and leaves out a portion. The sample consists of approximately 4,000 clones, about 31% of them appearing once. This specimen consisted of normal lung tissue next to the tumor, obtained before any cancer treatment. The receptors here all came from an older male donor with stage III lung adenocarcinoma. The conserved cysteine and the conserved F or W are not part of the CDR3 here. Fields, in order: V gene, clone size, J gene, CDR3 protein. Only some rows state a clone size, as once, few, many or a class for expanded clones.

v_call: TRBV29-1
clone_size: .
j_call: TRBJ2-3
cdr3_aa: SVVGITVADTQY

v_call: TRBV30
clone_size: .
j_call: TRBJ1-5
cdr3_aa: AWSPPEGDTQPQH

v_call: TRBV11-3
clone_size: few
j_call: TRBJ2-7
cdr3_aa: ASSFGLGSYEQY

v_call: TRBV29-1
clone_size: .
j_call: TRBJ1-2
cdr3_aa: SVEEVANYGYT

v_call: TRBV18
clone_size: .
j_call: TRBJ1-1
cdr3_aa: ASSPPGGVNTEAF

v_call: TRBV6-8
clone_size: .
j_call: TRBJ2-6
cdr3_aa: ASSYSRNSGANVLT

v_call: TRBV29-1
clone_size: .
j_call: TRBJ1-1
cdr3_aa: SAPRQENTEAF

v_call: TRBV14
clone_size: .
j_call: TRBJ2-2
cdr3_aa: ASSQDPVGPGELF

v_call: TRBV5-1
clone_size: .
j_call: TRBJ2-1
cdr3_aa: ASMGLAGAYNEQF

v_call: TRBV28
clone_size: .
j_call: TRBJ2-3
cdr3_aa: ASSDFRTGPGGDTQY

v_call: TRBV19
clone_size: .
j_call: TRBJ1-2
cdr3_aa: ASRYRDDYGYT

v_call: TRBV14
clone_size: .
j_call: TRBJ1-1
cdr3_aa: ASSRYRGRGTEAF

v_call: TRBV18
clone_size: few
j_call: TRBJ1-5
cdr3_aa: ASSPPNQPQH

v_call: TRBV10-2
clone_size: .
j_call: TRBJ2-1
cdr3_aa: ASSDRIGTGSLEQF

v_call: TRBV9
clone_size: .
j_call: TRBJ2-5
cdr3_aa: ASRLSGSPGVTQY

v_call: TRBV7-6
clone_size: few
j_call: TRBJ1-2
cdr3_aa: ASSPIPAGGAEYGYT

v_call: TRBV9
clone_size: few
j_call: TRBJ2-7
cdr3_aa: ASSPGLAGNGEQY

v_call: TRBV29-1
clone_size: .
j_call: TRBJ2-3
cdr3_aa: SAEGLAITDTQY

v_call: TRBV19
clone_size: .
j_call: TRBJ2-2
cdr3_aa: ASRGTLNTGELF

v_call: TRBV11-3
clone_size: large
j_call: TRBJ2-5
cdr3_aa: ASSPQGTSGSQETQY

v_call: TRBV7-7
clone_size: .
j_call: TRBJ2-1
cdr3_aa: ASSRIFSSYNEQF

v_call: TRBV6-8
clone_size: few
j_call: TRBJ1-1
cdr3_aa: ASSYSGGNTEAF

v_call: TRBV13
clone_size: few
j_call: TRBJ2-7
cdr3_aa: ASSLGPSSYEQY

v_call: TRBV11-3
clone_size: medium-sized
j_call: TRBJ2-2
cdr3_aa: ASSFTAGVSGELF

v_call: TRBV9
clone_size: few
j_call: TRBJ1-2
cdr3_aa: ASSFGQGDNGYT

v_call: TRBV11-3
clone_size: .
j_call: TRBJ2-5
cdr3_aa: ASSFDRGNQETQY

v_call: TRBV18
clone_size: .
j_call: TRBJ2-1
cdr3_aa: ASSLSGLAGSSYNEQF

v_call: TRBV11-3
clone_size: .
j_call: TRBJ2-7
cdr3_aa: ASSRTGGIYEQY

v_call: TRBV9
clone_size: medium-sized
j_call: TRBJ2-3
cdr3_aa: ASSVGPGSTDTQY

v_call: TRBV11-3
clone_size: .
j_call: TRBJ2-7
cdr3_aa: ASSLGTGTDEQY

v_call: TRBV28
clone_size: medium-sized
j_call: TRBJ2-7
cdr3_aa: ASSTTSDRDHEQY

v_call: TRBV25-1
clone_size: few
j_call: TRBJ1-3
cdr3_aa: ASIPKGGGGNTIY

v_call: TRBV19
clone_size: few
j_call: TRBJ2-1
cdr3_aa: ASSDRQGAFNEQF

v_call: TRBV15
clone_size: .
j_call: TRBJ2-5
cdr3_aa: ATSSRQGAIETQY

v_call: TRBV30
clone_size: few
j_call: TRBJ1-2
cdr3_aa: AWSTQANYGYT

v_call: TRBV4-1
clone_size: .
j_call: TRBJ2-3
cdr3_aa: ASSQEPTSRGDTQY

v_call: TRBV6-8
clone_size: few
j_call: TRBJ1-5
cdr3_aa: ASSYSRDRANQPQH

v_call: TRBV11-3
clone_size: medium-sized
j_call: TRBJ2-7
cdr3_aa: ASSPGVGGSSYEQY

v_call: TRBV23-1
clone_size: .
j_call: TRBJ1-1
cdr3_aa: ASSSPPGQKAF

v_call: TRBV9
clone_size: few
j_call: TRBJ2-1
cdr3_aa: ASSVTVGAVEQF

v_call: TRBV6-8
clone_size: .
j_call: TRBJ2-6
cdr3_aa: ASTTGTGANVLT

v_call: TRBV11-3
clone_size: .
j_call: TRBJ2-6
cdr3_aa: ASSFSGNSGANVLT

v_call: TRBV29-1
clone_size: .
j_call: TRBJ2-5
cdr3_aa: SVEGQGVQKTQY

v_call: TRBV14
clone_size: few
j_call: TRBJ2-1
cdr3_aa: ASSSVGYNEQF

v_call: TRBV6-8
clone_size: .
j_call: TRBJ2-3
cdr3_aa: ASTSSGAPTDTQY

v_call: TRBV6-4
clone_size: few
j_call: TRBJ2-7
cdr3_aa: ASQYTYEQY

v_call: TRBV30
clone_size: medium-sized
j_call: TRBJ1-1
cdr3_aa: AWRQTNTEAF

v_call: TRBV11-3
clone_size: .
j_call: TRBJ1-3
cdr3_aa: ASSLGKGSSGNTIY

v_call: TRBV19
clone_size: .
j_call: TRBJ1-5
cdr3_aa: ASRGLGQPQH

v_call: TRBV10-2
clone_size: .
j_call: TRBJ2-1
cdr3_aa: ASTETPQPTYNEQF

v_call: TRBV2
clone_size: .
j_call: TRBJ1-5
cdr3_aa: ASRFGTSFNQPQH

v_call: TRBV30
clone_size: .
j_call: TRBJ1-4
cdr3_aa: AWSARQGAGNEKLF

v_call: TRBV11-3
clone_size: few
j_call: TRBJ2-1
cdr3_aa: ASSLGTGGQGEQF